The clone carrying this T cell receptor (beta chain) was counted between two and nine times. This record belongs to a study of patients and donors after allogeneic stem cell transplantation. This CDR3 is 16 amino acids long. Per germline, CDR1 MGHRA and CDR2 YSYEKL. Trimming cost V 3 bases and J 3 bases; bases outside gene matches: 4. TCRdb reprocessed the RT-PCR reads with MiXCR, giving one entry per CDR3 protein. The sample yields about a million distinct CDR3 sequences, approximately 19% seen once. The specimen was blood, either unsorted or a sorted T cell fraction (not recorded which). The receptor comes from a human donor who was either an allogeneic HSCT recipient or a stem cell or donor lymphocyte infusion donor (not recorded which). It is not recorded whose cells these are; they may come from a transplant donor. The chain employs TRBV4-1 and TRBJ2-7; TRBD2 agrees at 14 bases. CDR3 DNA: TGCGCCAGCAGCCAGACTAGCGGGGGGGACTTCTACGAGCAGTACTTC. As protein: CASSQTSGGDFYEQYF.